This TCR beta chain was profiled in a study of spatial heterogeneity in lung cancer (dated by TCRdb to the late 2010s). With regard to the full study: More beta-chain than alpha-chain transcripts were consistently detected, likely reflecting higher beta-chain transcript abundance. A strong correlation was found between TCR transcript counts in tumor regions and a T cell transcriptional module score from matched bulk RNA-seq. In the raw uncorrected reads, each unique combination of TCR and UMI appeared on average more than ten times. The study quantitatively compared TCR alpha and beta repertoires across multiple tumor regions, matched nontumor lung and blood in non-small cell lung cancer. Nonsynonymous mutation counts, determined by whole-exome sequencing of tumor tissue, were related to TCR repertoire features. At surgery, hundreds of tumor regions, 64 matched nontumor lung samples and 45 to 60 PBMC samples were TCR-sequenced for both alpha and beta chains. Summary of the overall study and its limitations: Confirming at a functional level the hypothesis that regional TCRs recognize regional mutations was considered to require additional single-cell paired TCR alpha and beta sequencing. TCR-seq coverage of tumor T cells was estimated at only approximately 7% for alpha chains and approximately 12% for beta chains. The count of ubiquitous expanded TCRs correlated with the count of ubiquitous nonsynonymous mutations, and the count of regional expanded TCRs correlated with the count of regional nonsynonymous mutations. The tumor nonsynonymous mutation count correlated with the number of expanded alpha and beta TCRs within the tumor.

After removal of 3 bases from V and 2 bases from J, the junction retains 18 bases not matched to a gene. For CDR1 and CDR2, the germline V gene lists KGHDR and SFDVKD. The CDR3 runs 21 residues from the cysteine to the phenylalanine. Only the CDR3 DNA stays, 63 bases, in frame from base 1. Receptor amplification or capture employed 5' RACE. The run used a NextSeq 500. To allow correction of PCR and sequencing errors, the TCR library protocol tagged every TCR cDNA molecule with a unique molecular identifier. Regarding the original processing steps: Decombinator tools were used for TCR identification, UMI-based error correction and CDR3 extraction. Expanded TCRs were defined as those above a frequency of 2 per 1,000, corresponding to the top 1% of the tumor frequency distribution. Expanded tumor TCRs statistically deemed absent (corrected P<0.05) from at least one tumor region were classed as regional, and all other expanded tumor TCRs were classed as ubiquitous. Each repertoire was subsampled 100 times to 5,000 TCRs, after which Renyi diversity was computed with the R vegan package. CDR3 similarity networks were built from amino acid triplet string-kernel similarity, connecting CDR3s with pairwise similarity above 0.82. The public reads were reanalyzed by TCRdb: fastp trimming at Q25, MiXCR alignment, in-frame beta chains only. A single entry per CDR3 protein holds the most common genes and DNA from its merged rows. The V and J calls follow TCRdb's processing rather than the paper's. The table for this sample lists around 7,800 distinct CDR3 sequences; around 8.4% of them were counted only once. Of the sample, over 4% falls within the top ten clones.

This clonotype was counted at least ten times. The antigen it recognizes is unknown. No clone much larger than this one lies a single base away; base qualities are absent. Taken with the paper, the label for time point translates to: sample taken at primary tumor resection. The donors were some 72 patients from the lung TRACERx cohort who had early-stage, untreated non-small cell lung cancer. Without any cell sorting, TCR sequencing was performed on whole RNA extracted either from tumor and nontumor lung tissue or from cryopreserved PBMC samples. Patients were selected for TCR sequencing only if sufficient RNA was available from at least two tumor regions. Tumor and adjacent nontumor lung specimens were reviewed by a lung pathologist before selection.

This sequence originates from a male donor with early-stage non-small cell lung cancer. The rearranged segments are TRBV24-1 and TRBJ1-5, with 10 bases matching TRBD1. Specimen: lung tumor tissue, collected at surgery. The DNA sequence follows: TGTGCCACCAGTGATCAACTCAACCGGGACAGGGGAAGAAAGGGCAATCAGCCCCAGCATTTT. Its protein product is CATSDQLNRDRGRKGNQPQHF.